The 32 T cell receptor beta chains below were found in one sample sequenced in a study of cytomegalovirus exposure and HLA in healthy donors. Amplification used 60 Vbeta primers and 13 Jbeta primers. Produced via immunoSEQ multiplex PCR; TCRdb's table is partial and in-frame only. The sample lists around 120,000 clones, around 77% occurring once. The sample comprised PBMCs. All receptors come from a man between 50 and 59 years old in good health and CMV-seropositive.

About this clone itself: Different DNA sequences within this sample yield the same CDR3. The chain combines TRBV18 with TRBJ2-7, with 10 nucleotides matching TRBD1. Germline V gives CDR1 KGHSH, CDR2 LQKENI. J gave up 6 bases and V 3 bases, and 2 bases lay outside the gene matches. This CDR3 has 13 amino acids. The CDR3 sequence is CASSPGQGGEQYF. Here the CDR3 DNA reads TGTGCCAGCTCACCCGGACAGGGGGGCGAGCAGTACTTC. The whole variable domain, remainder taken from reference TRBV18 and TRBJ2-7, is NAGVMQNPRHLVRRRGQEARLRCSPMKGHSHVYWYRQLPEEGLKFMVYLQKENIIDESGMPKERFSAEFPKEGPSILRIQQVVRGDSAAYFCASSPGQGGEQYFGPGTRLTVT.

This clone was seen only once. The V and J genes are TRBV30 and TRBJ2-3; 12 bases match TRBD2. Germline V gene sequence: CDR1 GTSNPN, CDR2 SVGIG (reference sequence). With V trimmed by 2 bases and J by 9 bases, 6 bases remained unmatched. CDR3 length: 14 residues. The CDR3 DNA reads TGTGCCTGGAGTCCCCTAGCGGGAGGGCAGACGCAGTATTTT. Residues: CAWSPLAGGQTQYF.

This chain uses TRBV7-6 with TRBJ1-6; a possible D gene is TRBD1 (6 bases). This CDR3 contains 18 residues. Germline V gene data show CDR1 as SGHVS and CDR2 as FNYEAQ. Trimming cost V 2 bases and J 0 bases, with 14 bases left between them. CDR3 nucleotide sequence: TGTGCCAGCAGCTTAAATGGGGGCCCCAACTCCTATAATTCACCCCTCCACTTT. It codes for CASSLNGGPNSYNSPLHF.

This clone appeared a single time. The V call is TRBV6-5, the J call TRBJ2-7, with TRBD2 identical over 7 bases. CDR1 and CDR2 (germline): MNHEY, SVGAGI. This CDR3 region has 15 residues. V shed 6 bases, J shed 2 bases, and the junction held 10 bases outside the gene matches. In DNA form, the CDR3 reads TGTGCCAGCAGCTTCGGGGTAAGCGGGGCCTACGAGCAGTACTTC. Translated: CASSFGVSGAYEQYF.

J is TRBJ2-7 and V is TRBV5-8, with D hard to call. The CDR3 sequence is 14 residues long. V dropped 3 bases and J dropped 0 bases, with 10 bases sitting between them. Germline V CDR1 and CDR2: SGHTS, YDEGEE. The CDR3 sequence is CASSSLIHSYEQYF. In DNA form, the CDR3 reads TGTGCCAGCAGCTCCCTGATACACTCCTACGAGCAGTACTTC.

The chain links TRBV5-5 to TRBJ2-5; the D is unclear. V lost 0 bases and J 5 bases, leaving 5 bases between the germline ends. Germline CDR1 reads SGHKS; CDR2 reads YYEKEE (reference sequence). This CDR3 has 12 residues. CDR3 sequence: CASSLEAETQYF. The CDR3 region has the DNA TGTGCCAGCAGCTTGGAAGCCGAGACCCAGTACTTC.

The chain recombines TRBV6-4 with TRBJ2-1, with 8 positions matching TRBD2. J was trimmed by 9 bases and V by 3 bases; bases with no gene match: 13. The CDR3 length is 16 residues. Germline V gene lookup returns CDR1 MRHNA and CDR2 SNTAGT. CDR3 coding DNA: TGTGCCAGCAGTGATGGAGTGACGGGAGGGCAGGTTGAGCAGTTCTTC. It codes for CASSDGVTGGQVEQFF.

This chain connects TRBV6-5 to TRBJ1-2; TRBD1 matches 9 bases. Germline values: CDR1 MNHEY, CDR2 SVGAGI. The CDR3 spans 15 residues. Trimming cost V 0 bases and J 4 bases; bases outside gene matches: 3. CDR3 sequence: CASSYSGQGTYGYTF. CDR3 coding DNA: TGTGCCAGCAGTTACTCTGGACAGGGGACCTATGGCTACACCTTC.

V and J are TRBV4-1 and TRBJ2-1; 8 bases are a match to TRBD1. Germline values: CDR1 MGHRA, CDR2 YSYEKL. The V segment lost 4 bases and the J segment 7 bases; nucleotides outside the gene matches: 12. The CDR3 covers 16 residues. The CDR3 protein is CASSRIGQGGLNEQFF. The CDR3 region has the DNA TGCGCCAGCAGCCGTATAGGACAGGGTGGATTGAATGAGCAGTTCTTC.

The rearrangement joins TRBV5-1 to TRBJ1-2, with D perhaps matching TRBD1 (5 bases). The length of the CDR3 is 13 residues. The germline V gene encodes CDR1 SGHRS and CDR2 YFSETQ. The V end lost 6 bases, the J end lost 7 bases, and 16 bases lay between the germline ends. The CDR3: CASTPGGVTGYTF. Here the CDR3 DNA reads TGCGCCAGCACTCCGGGGGGGGTTACTGGCTACACCTTC.

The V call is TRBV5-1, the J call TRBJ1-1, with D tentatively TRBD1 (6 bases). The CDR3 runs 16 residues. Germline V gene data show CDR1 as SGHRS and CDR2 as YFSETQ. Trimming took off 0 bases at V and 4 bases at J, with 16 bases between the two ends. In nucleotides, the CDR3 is TGCGCCAGCAGCTTGGATCCCGGGACATGGGGCACTGAAGCTTTCTTT. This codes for CASSLDPGTWGTEAFF.

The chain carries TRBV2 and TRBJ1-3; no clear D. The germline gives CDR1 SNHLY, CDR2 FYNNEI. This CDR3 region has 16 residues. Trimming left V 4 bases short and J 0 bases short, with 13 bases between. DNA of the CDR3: TGTGCCAGCAGTGGAAGAAATTCACTCTCTGGAAACACCATATATTTT. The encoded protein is CASSGRNSLSGNTIYF.

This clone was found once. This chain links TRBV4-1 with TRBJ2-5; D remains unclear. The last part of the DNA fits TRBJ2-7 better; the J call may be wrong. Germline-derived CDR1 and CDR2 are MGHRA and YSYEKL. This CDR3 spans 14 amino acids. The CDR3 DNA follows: TGCGCCAGCAGCCAAGATCCCAGGTTCTACGAGCAGTACTTC. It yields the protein CASSQDPRFYEQYF.

The CDR3 DNA sequence: TGTGCCAGCAGTTCGGGACAGGGGTTAAATTGGAAACTGTTTTTT. Encoded protein: CASSSGQGLNWKLFF. This sequence joins TRBV27 and TRBJ1-4; 10 nucleotides align to TRBD1. After removal of 4 bases from V and 11 bases from J, the junction contained 10 bases not matched to a gene. The germline V gene has CDR1 MNHEY and CDR2 SMNVEV (reference sequence). The CDR3 totals 15 residues.

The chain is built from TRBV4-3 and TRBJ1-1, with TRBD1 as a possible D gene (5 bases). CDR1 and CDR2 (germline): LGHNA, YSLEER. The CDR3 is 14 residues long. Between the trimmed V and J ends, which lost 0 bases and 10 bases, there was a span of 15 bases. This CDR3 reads CASSQEMGGRVAFF. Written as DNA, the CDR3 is TGCGCCAGCAGCCAAGAAATGGGTGGCAGGGTAGCTTTCTTT.

The CDR3 spells CALNPGGQGELFF. The CDR3 nucleotides read TGTGCCCTTAACCCCGGGGGGCAGGGGGAGCTGTTTTTT. J is TRBJ2-2 and V is TRBV30, with D maybe TRBD2 (7 bases). The V end was cut by 8 bases, the J end by 8 bases, with 18 bases between. Germline CDR1 GTSNPN, CDR2 SVGIG (reference sequence). The CDR3 is 13 residues long.

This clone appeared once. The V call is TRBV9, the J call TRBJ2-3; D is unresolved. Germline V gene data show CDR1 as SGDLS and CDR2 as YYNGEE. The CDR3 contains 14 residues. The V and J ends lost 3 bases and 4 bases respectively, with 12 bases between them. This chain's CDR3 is CASSGGVKADTQYF. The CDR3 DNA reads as TGTGCCAGCAGCGGAGGAGTAAAGGCAGATACGCAGTATTTT.

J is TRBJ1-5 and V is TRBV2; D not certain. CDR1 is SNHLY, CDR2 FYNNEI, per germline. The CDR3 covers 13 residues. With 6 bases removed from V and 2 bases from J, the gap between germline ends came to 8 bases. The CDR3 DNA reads TGTGCCAGCAGCGGGTGGGGCAATCAGCCCCAGCATTTT. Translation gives CASSGWGNQPQHF.

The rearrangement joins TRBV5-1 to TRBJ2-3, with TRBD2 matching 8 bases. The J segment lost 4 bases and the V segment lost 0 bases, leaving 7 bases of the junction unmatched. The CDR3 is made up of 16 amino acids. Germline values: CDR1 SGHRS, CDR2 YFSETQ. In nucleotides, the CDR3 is TGCGCCAGCAGCTTGGTCCCGGGACTAGGGGCAGATACGCAGTATTTT. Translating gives CASSLVPGLGADTQYF.

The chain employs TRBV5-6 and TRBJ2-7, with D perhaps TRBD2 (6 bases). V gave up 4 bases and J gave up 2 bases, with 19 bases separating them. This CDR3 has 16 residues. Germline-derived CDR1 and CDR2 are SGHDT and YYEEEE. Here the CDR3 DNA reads TGTGCCAGCAGCCCGGACGGGGGTTCCCAGGCCTACGAGCAGTACTTC. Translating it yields CASSPDGGSQAYEQYF.

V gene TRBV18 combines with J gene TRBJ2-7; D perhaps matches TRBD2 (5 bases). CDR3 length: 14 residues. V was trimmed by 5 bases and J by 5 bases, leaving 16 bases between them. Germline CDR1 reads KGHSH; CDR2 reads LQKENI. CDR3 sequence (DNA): TGTGCCAGCTCATTAACCGGGGTTAGGAACGAGCAGTACTTC. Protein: CASSLTGVRNEQYF.

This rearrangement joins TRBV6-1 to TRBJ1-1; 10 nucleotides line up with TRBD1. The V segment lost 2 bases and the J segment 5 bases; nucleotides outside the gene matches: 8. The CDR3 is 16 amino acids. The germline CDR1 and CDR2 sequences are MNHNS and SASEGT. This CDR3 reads CASSEPQDRGATEAFF. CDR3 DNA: TGTGCCAGCAGTGAACCCCAGGACAGGGGGGCAACTGAAGCTTTCTTT.

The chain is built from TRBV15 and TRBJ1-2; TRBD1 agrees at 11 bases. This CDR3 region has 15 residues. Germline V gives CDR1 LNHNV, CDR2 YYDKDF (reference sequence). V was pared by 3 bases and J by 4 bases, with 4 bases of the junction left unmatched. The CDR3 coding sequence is TGTGCCACCAGCAGGGGGACAGGGGGAAGCTATGGCTACACCTTC. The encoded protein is CATSRGTGGSYGYTF. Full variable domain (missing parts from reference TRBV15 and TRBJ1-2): DAMVIQNPRYQVTQFGKPVTLSCSQTLNHNVMYWYQQKSSQAPKLLFHYYDKDFNNEADTPDNFQSRRPNTSFCFLDIRSPGLGDTAMYLCATSRGTGGSYGYTFGSGTRLTVV.

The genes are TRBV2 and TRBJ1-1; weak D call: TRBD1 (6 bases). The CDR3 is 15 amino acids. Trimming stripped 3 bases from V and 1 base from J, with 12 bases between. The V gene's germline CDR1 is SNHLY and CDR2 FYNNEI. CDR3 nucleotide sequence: TGTGCCAGCAGTGAGGTACAGGGAAGGAACACTGAAGCTTTCTTT. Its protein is CASSEVQGRNTEAFF.

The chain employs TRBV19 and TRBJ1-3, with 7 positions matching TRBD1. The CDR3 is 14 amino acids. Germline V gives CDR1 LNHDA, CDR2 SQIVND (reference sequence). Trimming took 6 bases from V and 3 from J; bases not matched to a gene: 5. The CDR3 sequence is CASSYRGHGNTIYF. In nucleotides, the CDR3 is TGTGCCAGTAGCTACAGGGGACATGGAAACACCATATATTTT. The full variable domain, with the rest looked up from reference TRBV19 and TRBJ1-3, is DGGITQSPKYLFRKEGQNVTLSCEQNLNHDAMYWYRQDPGQGLRLIYYSQIVNDFQKGDIAEGYSVSREKKESFPLTVTSAQKNPTAFYLCASSYRGHGNTIYFGEGSWLTVV.

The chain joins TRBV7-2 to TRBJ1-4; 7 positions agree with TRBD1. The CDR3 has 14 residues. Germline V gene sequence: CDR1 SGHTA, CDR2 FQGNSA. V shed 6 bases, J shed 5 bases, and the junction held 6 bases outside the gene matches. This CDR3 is CASRSGTENEKLFF. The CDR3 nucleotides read TGTGCCAGCAGGTCCGGGACAGAGAATGAAAAACTGTTTTTT.

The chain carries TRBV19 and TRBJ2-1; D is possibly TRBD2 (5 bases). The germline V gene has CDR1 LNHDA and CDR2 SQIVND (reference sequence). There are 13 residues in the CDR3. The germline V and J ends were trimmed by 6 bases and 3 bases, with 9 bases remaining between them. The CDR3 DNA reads TGTGCCAGTAGATACCGGGGCTACAATGAGCAGTTCTTC. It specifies CASRYRGYNEQFF.

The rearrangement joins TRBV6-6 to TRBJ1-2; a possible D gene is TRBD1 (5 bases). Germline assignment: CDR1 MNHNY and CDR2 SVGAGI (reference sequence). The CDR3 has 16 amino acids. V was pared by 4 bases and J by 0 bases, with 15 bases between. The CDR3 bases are TGTGCCAGCAGTTCGTTGACAGCTATCTCTAACTATGGCTACACCTTC. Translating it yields CASSSLTAISNYGYTF.

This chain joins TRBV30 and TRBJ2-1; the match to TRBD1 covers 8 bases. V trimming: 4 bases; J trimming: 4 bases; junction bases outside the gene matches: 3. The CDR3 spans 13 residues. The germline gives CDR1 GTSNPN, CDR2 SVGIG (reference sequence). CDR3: CAWIRDRYNEQFF. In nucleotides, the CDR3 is TGTGCCTGGATTAGGGACAGGTACAATGAGCAGTTCTTC.

CDR3 loop: CAISEGKGARNTEAFF. The CDR3 coding sequence is TGTGCCATCAGTGAGGGGAAGGGGGCAAGGAACACTGAAGCTTTCTTT. This chain links TRBV10-3 with TRBJ1-1, with TRBD1 matching over 7 bases. The V segment lost 2 bases and the J segment 1 base; nucleotides outside the gene matches: 7. Per the germline V gene, CDR1 is ENHRY and CDR2 is SYGVKD. The CDR3 is 16 residues long.

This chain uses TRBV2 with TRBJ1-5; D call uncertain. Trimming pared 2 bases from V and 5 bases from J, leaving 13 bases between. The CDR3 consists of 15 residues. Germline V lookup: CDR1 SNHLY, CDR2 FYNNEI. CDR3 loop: CASSENSGWDQPQHF. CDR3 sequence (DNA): TGTGCCAGCAGTGAAAACAGTGGATGGGATCAGCCCCAGCATTTT.

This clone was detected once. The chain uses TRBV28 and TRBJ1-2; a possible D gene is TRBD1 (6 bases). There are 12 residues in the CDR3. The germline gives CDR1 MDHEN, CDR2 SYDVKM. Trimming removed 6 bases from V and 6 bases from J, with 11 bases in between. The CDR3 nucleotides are TGTGCCAGCAGCCAGGGGTTAAATGGCTACACCTTC. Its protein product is CASSQGLNGYTF.